The clone carrying this T cell receptor (beta chain) was counted a single time. The junction differs from germline at one of its ends, possibly a read error. The CDR3 is made up of 12 amino acids. Germline V CDR1 and CDR2: MNHEY, SVGAGI. This sample is part of a study of blood T cell repertoires in COVID-19. Study as a whole: There were acute and convalescent COVID-19 samples, and they came from the United States, Italy and Spain.

Original handling: Reference gene primer amplification gave nucleated cell count estimates. Assay used: immunoSEQ multiplex PCR; TCRdb lists only in-frame clones, some missing. Clone size and the V and J calls come from that table; the DNA yielded D and trimming. Among about 120,000 clones, about 79% were seen once, and the ten largest hold 2% to 2.5%. This clonotype was obtained from a man between 65 and 85 years old with acute or convalescent COVID-19. Sequenced material: peripheral blood. The rearrangement links TRBV6-5 to TRBJ1-1; TRBD1 aligns across 9 bases. The CDR3 region has the DNA TGTGCCAGCAGCAAACAGGGGGCTGATGCTTTCTTT. Encoded protein: CASSKQGADAFF.